The rows below give T cell receptor beta chains drawn from one sample of a study of cytomegalovirus exposure and HLA in healthy donors. Sequencing used immunoSEQ multiplex PCR; TCRdb keeps in-frame clones, though not all of them. The data contain 130,000 to 150,000 clones, about 91% of them singletons. The sample comprised PBMCs. All receptors come from a woman under 30 in good health and CMV-seropositive. Both conserved end residues are trimmed from each CDR3.

cdr3_length: 13; v_call: TRBV5-1; cdr3_aa: ASSLGVAHSTEAF
cdr3_length: 14; v_call: TRBV5-1; cdr3_aa: ASRLGTGTGRDGYT
cdr3_length: 14; v_call: TRBV7-8; cdr3_aa: ASSWAGTGSNYGYT
cdr3_length: 14; v_call: TRBV15; cdr3_aa: ATSRELAGGQETQY
cdr3_length: 12; v_call: TRBV6-5; cdr3_aa: ASSYAGGTDTQY
cdr3_length: 11; v_call: TRBV6-5; cdr3_aa: ASSYRGRSPLH
cdr3_length: 13; v_call: TRBV7-6; cdr3_aa: ASSSQASGANVLT
cdr3_length: 13; v_call: TRBV28; cdr3_aa: ASRPSGGRVYGYT
cdr3_length: 13; v_call: TRBV6-5; cdr3_aa: ASRDAGISGNTIY
cdr3_length: 15; v_call: TRBV9; cdr3_aa: ASSVDSGGASYNEQF
cdr3_length: 13; v_call: TRBV5-1; cdr3_aa: ASSLRFRGDTEAF
cdr3_length: 11; v_call: TRBV7-9; cdr3_aa: ASSLGHMYEQY
cdr3_length: 13; v_call: TRBV6-1; cdr3_aa: ASSWAGAGANVLT
cdr3_length: 13; v_call: TRBV28; cdr3_aa: ASSLTGGGSGELF
cdr3_length: 10; v_call: TRBV2; cdr3_aa: ASSRGGETQY
cdr3_length: 12; v_call: TRBV4-1; cdr3_aa: ASSQEPLAGELF
cdr3_length: 13; v_call: TRBV6-5; cdr3_aa: ASRGQGASNQPQH
cdr3_length: 13; v_call: TRBV4-1; cdr3_aa: ASSQPRTRLPGYT
cdr3_length: 13; v_call: TRBV7-9; cdr3_aa: ASSPTSPGDTEAF
cdr3_length: 9; v_call: TRBV7-9; cdr3_aa: ALGGNYGYT
cdr3_length: 15; v_call: TRBV28; cdr3_aa: ASSLLGAQGYNSPLH
cdr3_length: 12; v_call: TRBV27; cdr3_aa: ASSLGGGRNEQY
cdr3_length: 13; v_call: TRBV4-2; cdr3_aa: ASSQGQREGHEQF
cdr3_length: 9; v_call: TRBV30; cdr3_aa: ASRYTGELF
cdr3_length: 11; v_call: TRBV2; cdr3_aa: ASSETGIYGYT
cdr3_length: 11; v_call: TRBV5-1; cdr3_aa: ASSFEGLSGYT
cdr3_length: 14; v_call: TRBV7-3; cdr3_aa: ASSSSSGGFTDTQY
cdr3_length: 14; v_call: TRBV6-5; cdr3_aa: ASSYARGLGNEKLF